The clone carrying this TCR beta chain was found many times. Its target is not known. This sample was taken from a study of T-cell reconstitution after alpha-beta-depleted transplantation in children. The CDR3 is made up of 16 amino acids. Per the germline V gene, CDR1 is SEHNR and CDR2 is FQNEAQ (reference sequence). Between the trimmed V and J ends, which lost 5 bases and 3 bases, there was a span of 17 bases. Unique molecular identifiers tagged the TCRbeta library. TCRdb processed the PCR reads anew with MiXCR; each CDR3 protein has one entry. The sample has hundreds of thousands of distinct CDR3 sequences, around 12% seen once; the top ten hold 0.75% to 0.85%. Findings and caveats of the study: Where some patients showed high TCRbeta diversity at day 60, it came from recipient T cells and thymic progenitors that had survived.

The sequence derives from a girl aged 2-10 years with congenital amegakaryocytic thrombocytopenia, due to receive a stem cell transplant. This specimen consisted of PBMCs, obtained before TCRalphabeta/CD19-depleted stem cell transplant. The chain joins TRBV7-9 to TRBJ2-1; possibly TRBD2 for D (6 bases). Here the CDR3 reads CASSGIGRELYNEQFF. CDR3 nucleotides: TGTGCCAGCAGCGGGATAGGACGGGAGCTCTACAATGAGCAGTTCTTC.